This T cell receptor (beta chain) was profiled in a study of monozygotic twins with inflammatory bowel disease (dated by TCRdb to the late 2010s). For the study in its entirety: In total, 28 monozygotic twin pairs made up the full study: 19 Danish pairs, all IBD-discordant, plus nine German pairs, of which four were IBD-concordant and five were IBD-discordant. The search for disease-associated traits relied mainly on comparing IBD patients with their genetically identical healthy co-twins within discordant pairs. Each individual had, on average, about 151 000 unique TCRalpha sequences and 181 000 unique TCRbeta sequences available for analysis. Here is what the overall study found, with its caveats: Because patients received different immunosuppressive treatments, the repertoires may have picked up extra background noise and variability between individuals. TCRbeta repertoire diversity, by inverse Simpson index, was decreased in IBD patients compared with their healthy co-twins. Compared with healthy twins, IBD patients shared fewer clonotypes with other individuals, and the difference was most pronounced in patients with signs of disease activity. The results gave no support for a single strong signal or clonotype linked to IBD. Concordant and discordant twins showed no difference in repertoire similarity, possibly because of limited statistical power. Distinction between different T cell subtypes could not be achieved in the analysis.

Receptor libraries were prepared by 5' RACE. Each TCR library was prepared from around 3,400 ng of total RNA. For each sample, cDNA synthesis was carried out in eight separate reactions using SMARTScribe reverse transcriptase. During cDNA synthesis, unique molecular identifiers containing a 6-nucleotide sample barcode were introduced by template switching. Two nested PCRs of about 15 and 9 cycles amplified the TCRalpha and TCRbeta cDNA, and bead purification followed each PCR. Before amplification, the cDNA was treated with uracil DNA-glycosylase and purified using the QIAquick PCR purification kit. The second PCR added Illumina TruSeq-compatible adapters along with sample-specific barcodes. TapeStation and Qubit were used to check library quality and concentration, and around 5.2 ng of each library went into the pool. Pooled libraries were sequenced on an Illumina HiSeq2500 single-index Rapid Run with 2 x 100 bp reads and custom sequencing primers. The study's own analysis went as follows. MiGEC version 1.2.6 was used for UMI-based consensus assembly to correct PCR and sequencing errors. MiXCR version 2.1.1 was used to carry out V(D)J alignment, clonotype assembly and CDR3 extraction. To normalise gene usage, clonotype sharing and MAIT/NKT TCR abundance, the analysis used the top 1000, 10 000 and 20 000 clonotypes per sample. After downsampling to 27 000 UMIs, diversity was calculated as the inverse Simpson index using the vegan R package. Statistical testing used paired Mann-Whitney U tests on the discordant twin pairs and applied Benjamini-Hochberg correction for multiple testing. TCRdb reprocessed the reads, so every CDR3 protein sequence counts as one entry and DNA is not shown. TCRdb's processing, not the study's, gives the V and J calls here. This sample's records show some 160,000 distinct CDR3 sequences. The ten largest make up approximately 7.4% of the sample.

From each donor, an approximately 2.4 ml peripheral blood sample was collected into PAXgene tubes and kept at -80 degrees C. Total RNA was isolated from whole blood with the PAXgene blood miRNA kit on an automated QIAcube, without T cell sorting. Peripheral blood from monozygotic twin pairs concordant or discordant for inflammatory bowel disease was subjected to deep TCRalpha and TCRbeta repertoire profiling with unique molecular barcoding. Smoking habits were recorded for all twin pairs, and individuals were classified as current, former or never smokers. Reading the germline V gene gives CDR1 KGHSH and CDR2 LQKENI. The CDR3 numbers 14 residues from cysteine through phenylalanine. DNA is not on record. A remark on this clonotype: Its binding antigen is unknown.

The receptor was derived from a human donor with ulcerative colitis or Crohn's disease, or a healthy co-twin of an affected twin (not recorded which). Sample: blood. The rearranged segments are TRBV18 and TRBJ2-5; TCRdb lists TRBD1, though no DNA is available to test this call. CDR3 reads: CASSPQTGQETQYF.